Given below is one T cell receptor beta chain in context. Germline V CDR1 and CDR2: SGDLS, YYNGEE. The germline V and J ends were trimmed by 0 bases and 7 bases, with 14 bases remaining between them. This CDR3 has 14 residues. Profiling relied on immunoSEQ multiplex PCR, and the TCRdb table lists in-frame clones only, not all of them. The table has roughly 2.5 million clones, approximately 94% seen once. This entry comes from a study of shared clonotypes between healthy human individuals. The chain combines TRBV9 with TRBJ2-7; D ambiguous. The clonotype originates from a man aged 18 to 29 in good health. Sequencing was done on a sample of naive CD4+ T cells sorted from blood. Subset in this sample: CD45RA+ positively selected. CDR3 region: CASSVENSLGEQYF. The CDR3 DNA reads as TGTGCCAGCAGCGTAGAGAACAGCTTGGGGGAGCAGTACTTC.